This TCR beta chain was captured in a study of T cells in Graves' hyperthyroidism and ophthalmopathy. Study in general: Peripheral blood was acquired at first diagnosis, ahead of any therapy whatsoever. Whole-study findings and limits: Blood also carried most thyroid clonotypes expanded above 0.001.

Individuals with ophthalmopathy presented a Clinical Activity Score of at least 3, a NOSPECS grade of at least 4 and a duration under 3 months. Together with thyroid ultrasound, orbital computed tomography, serum thyroxine and TRAb, clinical symptoms were used for diagnoses. The TCR beta CDR3 regions underwent amplification using RNA transcripts as the source. The primer set for the first-round RT-PCR of the TCR CDR3 was HTBI. TCRdb re-derived calls from the multiplex PCR reads in MiXCR, one entry per CDR3 protein. This repertoire shows approximately 690,000 distinct CDR3 sequences, around 13% found once; its top ten account for around 12%. In germline, CDR1 is MNHNS, CDR2 SASEGT. V was pared by 6 bases and J by 0 bases, with 8 bases of the junction left unmatched. This CDR3 spans 17 amino acids. This clonotype was counted ten times or more. Its antigen remains unidentified.

This TCR derives from a woman in her fifties or sixties with Graves' ophthalmopathy. The chain is built from TRBV6-1 and TRBJ2-7; 13 nucleotides agree with TRBD2. The sequencing sample was made of blood. Here the CDR3 DNA reads TGTGCCAGCAGCCCGGGACTAGCGGGACAAAACTCCTACGAGCAGTACTTC. Translation gives CASSPGLAGQNSYEQYF.